This passage covers 31 T cell receptor beta chains from one sample sequenced in a study of T cell repertoires in cytomegalovirus infection. These receptors have no known antigen. TCRdb analysed the reads with MiXCR anew, one entry per CDR3 protein. The table includes around 570,000 distinct CDR3 sequences, about 40% detected once. This material consisted of cultured PBMCs, taken from culture after CMV antigen stimulation. The source is a human donor in good health (CMV status not recorded). Some clones in this sample may be carry-over from other donors' samples.

The sample holds many counts of this clonotype. The chain combines TRBV7-2 with TRBJ2-1; a possible D gene is TRBD1 (6 bases). The V end was cut by 3 bases, the J end by 4 bases, with 7 bases between. Per germline, CDR1 SGHTA and CDR2 FQGNSA. This CDR3 spans 13 amino acids. The CDR3, as DNA: TGTGCCAGCAGCTTCAGGGGTTACAATGAGCAGTTCTTC. Its protein product is CASSFRGYNEQFF.

This rearrangement joins TRBV5-1 to TRBJ2-1; 7 positions agree with TRBD2. V lost 4 bases and J lost 4; bases outside the gene matches: 14. CDR3 length: 17 residues. CDR1 is SGHRS and CDR2 is YFSETQ in the germline V gene. CDR3 sequence: CASSQWGGAGVYNEQFF. The CDR3 DNA sequence: TGCGCCAGCAGCCAGTGGGGGGGAGCTGGGGTTTACAATGAGCAGTTCTTC. Looking up the rest from reference TRBV5-1 and TRBJ2-1 gives the full variable domain: KAGVTQTPRYLIKTRGQQVTLSCSPISGHRSVSWYQQTPGQGLQFLFEYFSETQRNKGNFPGRFSGRQFSNSRSEMNVSTLELGDSALYLCASSQWGGAGVYNEQFFGPGTRLTVL.

This clonotype has a handful of counts. The V gene is TRBV29-1, the J gene TRBJ2-5; D possibly corresponds to TRBD2 (6 bases). Per germline, CDR1 SQVTM and CDR2 ANQGSEA. Deletions cut 7 bases from V and 5 bases from J, with 20 bases between. This CDR3 has 14 residues. The DNA of the CDR3 is TGCAGCGGGGAGGACATCCTCCATGGGGAGACCCAGTACTTC. Its protein product is CSGEDILHGETQYF.

The chain carries TRBV5-6 and TRBJ1-6; D remains ambiguous. Germline-derived CDR1 and CDR2 are SGHDT and YYEEEE. This CDR3 region has 15 residues. The ends were cut back, 4 bases at V and 0 bases at J, with 8 bases in the middle. The CDR3 region is CASSILRSYNSPLHF. CDR3 nucleotides: TGTGCCAGCAGCATCTTACGCTCCTATAATTCACCCCTCCACTTT.

The CDR3 DNA sequence: TGTGCCAGCAGCTTATTGGGTCTTTACCAAGAGACCCAGTACTTC. Its protein is CASSLLGLYQETQYF. The chain carries TRBV5-6 and TRBJ2-5; D unclear. Germline values: CDR1 SGHDT, CDR2 YYEEEE. V was trimmed by 2 bases and J by 0 bases, leaving 11 bases between them. The length of the CDR3 is 15 residues.

In its sample, this clonotype was seen a few times. The chain uses TRBV20-1 and TRBJ1-2; D ambiguous. Germline CDR1 and CDR2: DFQATT and SNEGSKA (reference sequence). The CDR3 consists of 13 residues. Trimming stripped 3 bases from V and 8 bases from J, with 16 bases between. CDR3 DNA: TGCAGTGCTAGTGGCCGAGGCTGGGGAGGCTACACCTTC. Its translation: CSASGRGWGGYTF.

The V and J genes are TRBV6-6 and TRBJ1-1, with TRBD1 as a possible D gene (5 bases). CDR1 is MNHNY, CDR2 SVGAGI, per germline (reference sequence). The V gene lost 0 bases and the J gene lost 6 bases, with 11 bases spanning the gap. This CDR3 contains 14 residues. The CDR3 loop is CASSYSGPSAEAFF. In DNA, the CDR3 is TGTGCCAGCAGTTACTCGGGACCATCGGCTGAAGCTTTCTTT.

This chain joins TRBV7-9 and TRBJ2-7; TRBD1 is a possible D gene (6 bases). Trimming cost V 5 bases and J 1 base, with 12 bases left between them. The germline CDR1 and CDR2 sequences are SEHNR and FQNEAQ (reference sequence). The CDR3 is 14 residues long. Here the CDR3 reads CASSGRTVSYEQYF. The CDR3 DNA is TGTGCCAGCAGCGGAAGGACAGTATCCTACGAGCAGTACTTC.

The rearrangement joins TRBV19 to TRBJ2-2; D uncertain. The CDR3 has 13 residues. V lost 6 bases and J lost 5, with 10 bases in between. Per the germline V gene, CDR1 is LNHDA and CDR2 is SQIVND (reference sequence). CDR3 sequence reads: CASRTVGTGELFF. The CDR3 DNA follows: TGTGCCAGTAGAACCGTGGGGACCGGGGAGCTGTTTTTT.

The chain joins TRBV5-4 to TRBJ1-4; 9 nucleotides align to TRBD1. V lost 4 bases and J lost 8; bases outside the gene matches: 12. CDR1 and CDR2 (germline): SGHNT, YYREEE (reference sequence). CDR3 length: 16 residues. As DNA, the CDR3 is TGTGCCAGCAGCGCGGGGACAGGGACATTGATGGAAAAACTGTTTTTT. Residues: CASSAGTGTLMEKLFF.

The V and J genes are TRBV27 and TRBJ2-3; TRBD2 agrees at 11 bases. Unmatched junction bases numbered 12, after V lost 5 bases and J lost 5 bases. CDR3 length: 17 residues. Germline CDR1 reads MNHEY; CDR2 reads SMNVEV (reference sequence). This CDR3 is CASSTPSLAGGLDTQYF. Written as DNA, the CDR3 is TGTGCCAGCAGTACCCCCTCGCTAGCGGGAGGTCTAGATACGCAGTATTTT.

CDR3 bases: TGTGCCAGCAGCACACGGACTAGCGGGAGGGCCGGAGATACGCAGTATTTT. This sequence encodes CASSTRTSGRAGDTQYF. This chain joins TRBV7-4 and TRBJ2-3, with 15 bases fitting TRBD2. The germline CDR1 and CDR2 sequences are SGHVT and SQSDAQ. The CDR3 is made up of 17 amino acids. Unmatched junction bases numbered 8, after V lost 5 bases and J lost 5 bases.

This clonotype was counted between two and nine times. The rearrangement links TRBV7-2 to TRBJ1-2, with a weak D call TRBD1 (5 bases). Germline V gene data show CDR1 as SGHTA and CDR2 as FQGNSA. This CDR3 has 15 residues. With 1 base removed from V and 8 bases from J, the gap between germline ends came to 17 bases. The CDR3 is CASSLDFRDPSGYTF. CDR3 bases: TGTGCCAGCAGCTTAGATTTTCGGGACCCTTCAGGCTACACCTTC.

The CDR3 bases are TGTGCCAGCAGCTTAGGCGGGGGGGCCTATGAGCAGTTCTTC. Its translation is CASSLGGGAYEQFF. The chain has TRBV7-6 and TRBJ2-1; 9 nucleotides agree with TRBD2. The V and J ends lost 1 base and 8 bases, in that order; junction bases with no gene match: 3. Germline-derived CDR1 and CDR2 are SGHVS and FNYEAQ. There are 14 residues in the CDR3.

Only a few counts were recorded for this clonotype. The chain's CDR3 is CASSPRAGADTQYF. CDR3 nucleotide sequence: TGTGCCAGCAGCCCCCGGGCGGGAGCAGATACGCAGTATTTT. The chain joins TRBV7-2 to TRBJ2-3, with 7 bases that match TRBD2. The CDR3 sequence is 14 residues long. Germline V CDR1 and CDR2: SGHTA, FQGNSA. The junction had 6 bases not matched to a gene; V was cut back by 5 bases and J by 4 bases. Combining the CDR3 with reference TRBV7-2 and TRBJ2-3 gives the whole variable domain GAGVSQSPSNKVTEKGKDVELRCDPISGHTALYWYRQSLGQGLEFLIYFQGNSAPDKSGLPSDRFSAERTGGSVSTLTIQRTQQEDSAVYLCASSPRAGADTQYFGPGTRLTVL.

The sample holds a few counts of this clonotype. The chain uses TRBV20-1 and TRBJ2-1, with a weak D call TRBD2 (6 bases). In germline, CDR1 is DFQATT, CDR2 SNEGSKA (reference sequence). This CDR3 contains 16 residues. V lost 0 bases to trimming and J lost 1 base, with 13 bases between them. The CDR3 DNA reads TGCAGTGCTAGAGATAGGCGGGGAACGTCCTACAATGAGCAGTTCTTC. Its translation: CSARDRRGTSYNEQFF.

This clonotype came up a few times. This chain links TRBV10-3 with TRBJ2-3; perhaps TRBD2 as D (5 bases). The CDR3 is 14 residues long. The V and J ends lost 2 bases and 6 bases respectively, with 12 bases between them. Germline V gives CDR1 ENHRY, CDR2 SYGVKD. The DNA for the CDR3 is TGTGCCATCAGTGAGGAGGCGGGCCGGGATACGCAGTATTTT. Translated, it gives CAISEEAGRDTQYF.

The chain couples TRBV7-2 to TRBJ2-7; 8 bases are a match to TRBD2. Looked up from germline, CDR1 is SGHTA and CDR2 is FQGNSA. The V and J ends lost 2 bases and 2 bases, in that order; junction bases with no gene match: 5. CDR3 length: 15 residues. CDR3: CASSLWGGGTYEQYF. In nucleotides, the CDR3 is TGTGCCAGCAGCTTATGGGGCGGGGGGACCTACGAGCAGTACTTC.

The chain uses TRBV19 and TRBJ1-4; D unclear. Deletions cut 7 bases from V and 4 bases from J, with 13 bases between. Germline assignment: CDR1 LNHDA and CDR2 SQIVND (reference sequence). This CDR3 is 14 amino acids long. As DNA, the CDR3 is TGTGCCAGTACCACCGGACTCTTTAATGAAAAACTGTTTTTT. This gives the protein CASTTGLFNEKLFF.

The chain has TRBV20-1 and TRBJ2-3, with 11 bases aligning to TRBD2. The germline CDR1 and CDR2 sequences are DFQATT and SNEGSKA (reference sequence). Losses at the gene ends were 0 bases for V and 2 bases for J; bases not matched to a gene: 7. The CDR3 spans 17 residues. The CDR3 loop is CSARDPLAGGPTDTQYF. The CDR3 DNA reads as TGCAGTGCTAGAGATCCCCTAGCGGGGGGTCCCACAGATACGCAGTATTTT.

This clonotype has a count of ten or more. The V call is TRBV7-2, the J call TRBJ2-7; no clear D gene. The CDR3 covers 13 residues. V lost 5 bases, J lost 1 base, and 9 bases lay in between. Germline-derived CDR1 and CDR2 are SGHTA and FQGNSA. CDR3 protein: CASSLFRSYEQYF. CDR3 bases: TGTGCCAGCAGCCTTTTTAGGTCCTACGAGCAGTACTTC.

The J gene is TRBJ2-3, the V gene TRBV7-2, with D perhaps TRBD2 (7 bases). The length of the CDR3 is 15 residues. Germline CDR1 is SGHTA and CDR2 is FQGNSA. Between the trimmed V and J ends, which lost 2 bases and 5 bases, there was a span of 14 bases. The CDR3 here is CASSLTGGGGDTQYF. The CDR3 DNA follows: TGTGCCAGCAGCTTAACGGGAGGAGGGGGAGATACGCAGTATTTT.

A few counts support this clonotype. The chain couples TRBV7-8 to TRBJ2-7; D is unresolved. V was shortened by 6 bases and J by 2 bases, with 11 bases between the two germline ends. Germline assignment: CDR1 SGHVS and CDR2 FQNEAQ. CDR3 length equals 13 residues. The CDR3 protein is CASSSYGTYEQYF. The CDR3 DNA reads as TGTGCCAGCAGTTCCTACGGAACCTACGAGCAGTACTTC. The full variable domain, rest sourced from reference TRBV7-8 and TRBJ2-7, is GAGVSQSPRYKVAKRGQDVALRCDPISGHVSLFWYQQALGQGPEFLTYFQNEAQLDKSGLPSDRFFAERPEGSVSTLKIQRTQQEDSAVYLCASSSYGTYEQYFGPGTRLTVT.

This chain links TRBV12-3 or TRBV12-4 with TRBJ2-7; no definite D call. The CDR3 is 13 amino acids. Trimming left V 5 bases short and J 6 bases short, with 14 bases between. This CDR3 is CASSGVGLGEQYF. The CDR3 DNA reads as TGTGCCAGCAGTGGGGTCGGGTTAGGCGAGCAGTACTTC.

The chain is built from TRBV19 and TRBJ2-2; weak D call: TRBD2 (5 bases). The CDR3 contains 16 residues. Germline V gives CDR1 LNHDA, CDR2 SQIVND (reference sequence). The V end lost 0 bases, the J end lost 3 bases, and 11 bases lay between the germline ends. CDR3 sequence reads: CASSIDVRVDTGELFF. The DNA for the CDR3 is TGTGCCAGTAGTATAGATGTGAGGGTTGACACCGGGGAGCTGTTTTTT.

This clonotype was counted a few times. This sequence joins TRBV7-9 and TRBJ1-1, with TRBD1 matching 8 bases. The V and J ends lost 5 bases and 0 bases, in that order; junction bases with no gene match: 5. The germline gives CDR1 SEHNR, CDR2 FQNEAQ (reference sequence). The CDR3 extends over 15 amino acids. The chain's CDR3 is CASSHPTGVNTEAFF. The CDR3 region has the DNA TGTGCCAGCAGCCACCCGACAGGGGTGAACACTGAAGCTTTCTTT. The whole variable domain, remainder taken from reference TRBV7-9 and TRBJ1-1, is DTGVSQNPRHKITKRGQNVTFRCDPISEHNRLYWYRQTLGQGPEFLTYFQNEAQLEKSRLLSDRFSAERPKGSFSTLEIQRTEQGDSAMYLCASSHPTGVNTEAFFGQGTRLTVV.

This chain connects TRBV11-2 to TRBJ2-3; TRBD2 matches at 7 bases. The V and J ends lost 4 bases and 0 bases, in that order; junction bases with no gene match: 7. The CDR3 is made up of 16 amino acids. Per germline, CDR1 SGHAT and CDR2 FQNNGV. In DNA, the CDR3 is TGTGCCAGCAGCTCCCTAGCGGCACCTAGCACAGATACGCAGTATTTT. Its protein is CASSSLAAPSTDTQYF.

The genes are TRBV19 and TRBJ2-1, with TRBD2 matching over 10 bases. The CDR3 extends over 18 amino acids. The V gene end was trimmed by 0 bases and the J gene end by 4 bases; junction bases not matched to a gene: 9. Germline lookup yields CDR1 LNHDA and CDR2 SQIVND (reference sequence). The CDR3 is CASSIEWSGLAAYNEQFF. The CDR3 region has the DNA TGTGCCAGTAGTATAGAATGGTCCGGACTAGCGGCTTACAATGAGCAGTTCTTC.

The genes are TRBV7-9 and TRBJ2-1, with D hard to call. Trimming left V 1 base short and J 6 bases short, with 13 bases between. CDR1 is SEHNR and CDR2 is FQNEAQ in the germline V gene (reference sequence). There are 15 residues in the CDR3. In DNA, the CDR3 is TGTGCCAGCAGCTTAGTTGTACAGAAGGGCAATGAGCAGTTCTTC. Its translation is CASSLVVQKGNEQFF.

The chain employs TRBV7-9 and TRBJ1-1; D ambiguous. Germline V gives CDR1 SEHNR, CDR2 FQNEAQ (reference sequence). Trimming cost V 3 bases and J 5 bases, with 10 bases left between them. The CDR3 spans 13 residues. Written as DNA, the CDR3 is TGTGCCAGCAGCTTCAAGGGAAAGACTGAAGCTTTCTTT. This sequence encodes CASSFKGKTEAFF.

The CDR3 DNA follows: TGTGCCATCAGTGAACCCGGGACAGGGGCTGGCAATGAGCAGTTCTTC. Protein product: CAISEPGTGAGNEQFF. The chain links TRBV10-3 to TRBJ2-1; 10 bases are a match to TRBD1. The CDR3 extends over 16 amino acids. Losses at the gene ends were 3 bases for V and 6 bases for J; bases not matched to a gene: 8. Germline V gene sequence: CDR1 ENHRY, CDR2 SYGVKD.